This passage covers 2 T cell receptor beta chains from one sample sequenced in a study of shared clonotypes between healthy human individuals. Sequenced by immunoSEQ multiplex PCR; TCRdb stores in-frame clones only, minus some. The profile shows around 560,000 clones, roughly 95% of them singletons. Terminally differentiated effector memory CD45RA+ cells were excluded by CCR7 positive selection of CD45RO-negative cells. The sequencing input was naive CD8+ T cells sorted from blood. Receptor source: a woman aged 25 to 39 in good health.

The J gene is TRBJ2-7, the V gene TRBV5-5; 7 nucleotides line up with TRBD1. This CDR3 has 15 amino acids. The germline V gene has CDR1 SGHKS and CDR2 YYEKEE (reference sequence). The trim removed 0 bases at V and 7 bases at J, leaving 10 bases unmatched. CDR3 in DNA: TGTGCCAGCAGCTTGGCCTACGACAGGGTTTGGGAGCAGTACTTC. This gives the protein CASSLAYDRVWEQYF.

V gene TRBV5-1 combines with J gene TRBJ2-7; D remains ambiguous. This CDR3 is built from 12 residues. The germline V gene encodes CDR1 SGHRS and CDR2 YFSETQ. V was shortened by 2 bases and J by 0 bases, with 3 bases between the two germline ends. The CDR3 protein is CASSFSSYEQYF. CDR3 bases: TGCGCCAGCAGCTTCAGCTCCTACGAGCAGTACTTC.